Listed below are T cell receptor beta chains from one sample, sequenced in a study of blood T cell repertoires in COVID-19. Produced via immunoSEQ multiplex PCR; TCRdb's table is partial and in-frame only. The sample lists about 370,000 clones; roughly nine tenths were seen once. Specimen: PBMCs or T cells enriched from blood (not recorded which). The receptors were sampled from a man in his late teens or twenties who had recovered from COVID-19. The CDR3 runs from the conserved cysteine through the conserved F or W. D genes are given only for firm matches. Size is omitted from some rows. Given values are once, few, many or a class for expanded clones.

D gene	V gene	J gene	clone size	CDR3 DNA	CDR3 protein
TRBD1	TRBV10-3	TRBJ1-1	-	TGTGCCATCAGTGGCCGGGACAGTATGAACACTGAAGCTTTCTTT	CAISGRDSMNTEAFF
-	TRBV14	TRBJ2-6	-	TGTGCCAGTGACAGCTCTGGGGCCAACGTCCTGACTTTC	CASDSSGANVLTF
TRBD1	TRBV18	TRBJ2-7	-	TGTGCCAGCCAGGGGGAGAACGAGCAGTACTTC	CASQGENEQYF
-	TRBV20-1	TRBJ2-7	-	TGCAGTGCTCAGGCCCCCCGTGAGCAGTACTTC	CSAQAPREQYF
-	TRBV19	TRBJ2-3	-	TGTGCCAGTAGTAGGAGGAGAAGCACAGATACGCAGTATTTT	CASSRRRSTDTQYF
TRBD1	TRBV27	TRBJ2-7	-	TGTGCCAGCAGTTTTGGGGGACAGCTACGGGGCGAGCAGTACTTC	CASSFGGQLRGEQYF
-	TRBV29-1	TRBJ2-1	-	TGCAGCGCTGCGGGCGGAATCAATGAGCAGTTCTTC	CSAAGGINEQFF
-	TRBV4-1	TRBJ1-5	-	TGCGCCAGCAGCCAAGCATGGGCAGCTCCTTGGCCCCAGCATTTT	CASSQAWAAPWPQHF
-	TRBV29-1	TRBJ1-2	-	TGCAGCGTGGCGACAGGAACCTATGGCTACACCTTC	CSVATGTYGYTF
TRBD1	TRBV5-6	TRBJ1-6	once	TGTGCCAGCAGCTTGAGGGGGACAGGGAGTTCACCCCTCCACTTT	CASSLRGTGSSPLHF
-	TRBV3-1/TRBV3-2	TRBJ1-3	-	TGTGCCAGCAGCCAAGCCTCAACAGCCTGGGCTGGAAACACCATATATTTT	CASSQASTAWAGNTIYF
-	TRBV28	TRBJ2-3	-	TGTGCCAGCAGTTTAGGGCCAGCTACAGCTACGCAGTATTTT	CASSLGPATATQYF
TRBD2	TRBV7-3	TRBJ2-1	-	TGTGCCAGCAGCTCGTCGACACTAGCGGGGTTAAACAATGAGCAGTTCTTC	CASSSSTLAGLNNEQFF
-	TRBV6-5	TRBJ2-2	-	TGTGCCAGCATTAGCGGAACCGGGGAGCTGTTTTTT	CASISGTGELFF
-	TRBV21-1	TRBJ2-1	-	TGTGCCAGCAGCGGACGGACTAGCGGGAGACCCCCTAGCTCCTACAATGAGCAGTTCTTC	CASSGRTSGRPPSSYNEQFF
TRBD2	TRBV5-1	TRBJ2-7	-	TGCGCCAGCTCGCGGGAGCGAGGGTCCTACGAGCAGTACTTC	CASSRERGSYEQYF